Each of the 32 T cell receptor beta chains below was sequenced from the same sample in a study of blood T cells in healthy people across ages. With a J-beta primer mix and a sample-barcoded 5' primer, a second PCR ran about 7 to 11 cycles. TCRdb re-analysed the 5' RACE reads in MiXCR, keeping a single row per CDR3 protein. The sample contains approximately 810,000 distinct CDR3 sequences, around 28% of which appear only once. Sequenced: blood. These receptors were collected from an elderly woman in good health.

With regard to this clonotype: This could be a read error, since a much larger clone is one nucleotide away. V gene TRBV12-3 or TRBV12-4 combines with J gene TRBJ2-3, with D unresolved. V was cut by 4 bases and J by 4 bases, with 15 bases left in between. The CDR3 loop spans 15 amino acids. The CDR3 DNA follows: TGTGCCAGCAGTTCCCCTCGGGTGAGCGCAGATACGCAGTATTTT. Its protein is CASSSPRVSADTQYF.

This clonotype was observed many times. The chain joins TRBV6-5 to TRBJ2-1; D is uncertain. Germline CDR1 reads MNHEY; CDR2 reads SVGAGI. Trimming cost V 7 bases and J 5 bases, with 12 bases left between them. This CDR3 region has 13 residues. The CDR3 loop is CASTSTPNNEQFF. CDR3 nucleotide sequence: TGTGCCAGCACCTCCACCCCAAACAATGAGCAGTTCTTC.

The chain couples TRBV20-1 to TRBJ2-5; tentatively, D is TRBD1 (5 bases). This CDR3 has 15 residues. Between the trimmed V and J ends, which lost 0 bases and 11 bases, there was a span of 22 bases. Germline V lookup: CDR1 DFQATT, CDR2 SNEGSKA (reference sequence). CDR3 DNA sequence: TGCAGTGCTAGAGATCTCCGGCAGGGTTTCAATGAGCAGTACTTC. It translates to CSARDLRQGFNEQYF.

The chain employs TRBV3-1 and TRBJ2-2; D possibly corresponds to TRBD2 (6 bases). Germline V gives CDR1 LGHDT, CDR2 YNNKEL (reference sequence). CDR3 length equals 16 residues. Trimming removed 4 bases at V and 3 bases at J, with 15 bases between. CDR3 DNA: TGTGCCAGCAGCCGGGACTTAGCCCTACACACCGGGGAGCTGTTTTTT. The encoded protein is CASSRDLALHTGELFF.

The chain joins TRBV3-1 to TRBJ2-2, with 9 bases matching TRBD2. Per germline, CDR1 LGHDT and CDR2 YNNKEL (reference sequence). This CDR3 comprises 17 residues. Unmatched junction bases numbered 10, after V lost 4 bases and J lost 4 bases. The CDR3 nucleotides are TGTGCCAGCAGCCGATTCCGCGGGGGGGCGGGCACCGGGGAGCTGTTTTTT. This codes for CASSRFRGGAGTGELFF.

This clonotype was picked up a small number of times. This may be a read error: a much more frequent sequence differs by one nucleotide. The chain is built from TRBV9 and TRBJ2-7; D ambiguous. The germline V gene has CDR1 SGDLS and CDR2 YYNGEE. This CDR3 is 15 amino acids long. The V end lost 4 bases, the J end lost 7 bases, and 21 bases lay between the germline ends. In nucleotides, the CDR3 is TGTGCCAGCAGCCAACAGCTCTCCAGATACAATGAGCAGTACTTC. Its translation: CASSQQLSRYNEQYF.

This clonotype was recorded at least ten times. V usage is TRBV6-6 and J usage is TRBJ2-1, with 8 bases matching TRBD2. V lost 4 bases, J lost 7 bases, and 12 bases stayed unmatched. Germline loops: CDR1 MNHNY, CDR2 SVGAGI (reference sequence). This CDR3 region has 16 residues. CDR3 nucleotide sequence: TGTGCCAGCAGTTCTGTAGCGGGGTCCTATAAAAATGAGCAGTTCTTC. Its translation is CASSSVAGSYKNEQFF.

Notes on this clonotype: The junction departs from germline at one end; a sequencing error may be responsible. This chain uses TRBV18 with TRBJ2-3, with unresolved D. There are 12 residues in the CDR3. Looked up from germline, CDR1 is KGHSH and CDR2 is LQKENI. Here the CDR3 reads CASSPSGDAQYF. The CDR3, as DNA: TGTGCCAGCTCACCATCAGGAGATGCGCAGTATTTT.

The V and J genes are TRBV19 and TRBJ2-1, with 7 bases matching TRBD1. CDR3 size: 15 residues. Germline CDR1 and CDR2: LNHDA and SQIVND (reference sequence). The V segment lost 7 bases and the J segment 6 bases; nucleotides outside the gene matches: 12. The CDR3 sequence is CASTTAKTGSNEQFF. As DNA, the CDR3 is TGTGCCAGTACCACGGCCAAGACAGGGAGCAATGAGCAGTTCTTC.

This clonotype was counted a few times. Written as DNA, the CDR3 is TGCGCCAGCAGCCCCCAGTCCGGGGGCCCCCTCCGACGGTCTGAAGCTTTCTTT. This translates into CASSPQSGGPLRRSEAFF. The chain carries TRBV5-1 and TRBJ1-1; D might be TRBD1 (6 bases). V lost 4 bases and J lost 6, with 28 bases in between. CDR1 and CDR2 from the germline V gene are SGHRS and YFSETQ. The CDR3 has 18 residues.

The rearrangement uses TRBV6-6 and TRBJ2-2; unclear D gene. Germline CDR1 and CDR2: MNHNY and SVGAGI (reference sequence). The CDR3 consists of 14 residues. V shed 0 bases and J shed 3 bases, with 5 bases lying between them. CDR3 DNA sequence: TGTGCCAGCAGTTACTCGGGGTACACCGGGGAGCTGTTTTTT. Amino acids: CASSYSGYTGELFF.

Turning to this clonotype: One end of the junction is discordant with germline, which a read error may explain. V is TRBV7-9 and J is TRBJ1-4, with D possibly TRBD1 on 6 matching bases. CDR3 length: 17 residues. Germline lookup yields CDR1 SEHNR and CDR2 FQNEAQ (reference sequence). The CDR3 DNA reads as TGTGCCAGCAGCTTAGACCGACAGACAGGAGCCCTTGAAAGACTGTTTTTT. Its protein is CASSLDRQTGALERLFF.

This clonotype turned up a few times. The chain joins TRBV7-2 to TRBJ2-5; 11 bases align to TRBD1. The end of the DNA is better explained by TRBJ2-7, so the J call may be wrong. The length of the CDR3 is 15 residues. CDR1 and CDR2 (germline): SGHTA, FQGNSA. This CDR3 is CASSLPGQGGREQYF. As DNA, the CDR3 is TGTGCCAGCAGCCTACCGGGACAGGGGGGACGCGAGCAGTACTTC.

The chain employs TRBV6-2 or TRBV6-3 and TRBJ1-1; TRBD1 is a possible D gene (6 bases). Germline lookup yields CDR1 MNHEY and CDR2 SVGEGT. V dropped 0 bases and J dropped 10 bases, with 12 bases sitting between them. CDR3 length: 13 residues. This CDR3 reads CASSYSARTAAFF. DNA of the CDR3: TGTGCCAGCAGTTACTCCGCCCGGACAGCAGCTTTCTTT.

In this sample, this clonotype turned up many times. The chain recombines TRBV20-1 with TRBJ2-5, with a possible D match to TRBD2 (6 bases). This CDR3 is 14 amino acids long. V was shortened by 4 bases and J by 1 base, with 13 bases between the two germline ends. Germline V CDR1 and CDR2: DFQATT, SNEGSKA (reference sequence). The DNA of the CDR3 is TGCAGTGCTAAATCGGGGGAGCCCCAAGAGACCCAGTACTTC. Amino acid sequence: CSAKSGEPQETQYF.

This clonotype has at least ten counts. V is TRBV5-1 and J is TRBJ1-2; TRBD1 might be the D (6 bases). This CDR3 contains 14 residues. The germline V and J ends were trimmed by 4 bases and 0 bases, with 10 bases remaining between them. The V gene's germline CDR1 is SGHRS and CDR2 YFSETQ. CDR3 sequence reads: CASSVGTTNYGYTF. The CDR3 region has the DNA TGCGCCAGCAGCGTCGGGACAACTAACTATGGCTACACCTTC.

The rearrangement links TRBV20-1 to TRBJ1-5; 9 positions match TRBD1. V trimming: 6 bases; J trimming: 3 bases; junction bases outside the gene matches: 3. The CDR3 extends over 13 amino acids. Germline CDR1 and CDR2: DFQATT and SNEGSKA (reference sequence). CDR3 DNA sequence: TGCAGTGCAAGGACAGGGGACAATCAGCCCCAGCATTTT. Translation gives CSARTGDNQPQHF.

The rearrangement links TRBV7-9 to TRBJ2-5; a possible D gene is TRBD2 (5 bases). The germline V gene has CDR1 SEHNR and CDR2 FQNEAQ (reference sequence). The CDR3 is 16 amino acids. Trimming pared 1 base from V and 1 base from J, leaving 13 bases between. CDR3 nucleotide sequence: TGTGCCAGCAGCTTAGGGTGCGGGCCAGCCCAAGAGACCCAGTACTTC. Its protein product is CASSLGCGPAQETQYF.

This clonotype was seen a handful of times. The chain is built from TRBV3-1 and TRBJ2-5; 13 bases align to TRBD2. The tail of the sequence fits TRBJ2-7 better, so the J call may be wrong. The CDR3 has 16 amino acids. CDR1 LGHDT and CDR2 YNNKEL come from the germline V gene (reference sequence). The CDR3 reads CASSQGGGLAGFEQYF. The CDR3 region has the DNA TGTGCCAGCAGCCAGGGGGGGGGACTAGCGGGATTCGAGCAGTACTTC.

In this sample, this clonotype turned up once. One end of the junction fails to match germline, which may point to a read error. V and J are TRBV2 and TRBJ2-3, with no clear D. The CDR3 is 14 amino acids. The V gene's germline CDR1 is SNHLY and CDR2 FYNNEI. CDR3 in DNA: TGTGCCGGCAGCCTTCCCACCTCCGCAGATACGCAGTATTTT. This gives the protein CAGSLPTSADTQYF.

The rearrangement links TRBV27 to TRBJ1-2; D remains ambiguous. In germline, CDR1 is MNHEY, CDR2 SMNVEV (reference sequence). This CDR3 spans 15 amino acids. The V gene lost 6 bases and the J gene lost 4 bases, with 18 bases spanning the gap. CDR3 sequence: CASSPLDGCGYGYTF. In DNA, the CDR3 is TGTGCCAGCAGCCCTTTAGACGGGTGCGGCTATGGCTACACCTTC.

This clonotype appeared many times. The chain links TRBV7-2 to TRBJ2-5; 15 nucleotides align to TRBD2. The J segment lost 1 base and the V segment lost 2 bases, leaving 5 bases of the junction unmatched. Per germline, CDR1 SGHTA and CDR2 FQGNSA. This CDR3 has 18 amino acids. The CDR3 spells CASSLKPGLAGGQETQYF. The CDR3, as DNA: TGTGCCAGCAGCTTAAAACCGGGACTAGCGGGGGGCCAAGAGACCCAGTACTTC. The variable domain in full, with the rest retrieved from reference TRBV7-2 and TRBJ2-5, is GAGVSQSPSNKVTEKGKDVELRCDPISGHTALYWYRQSLGQGLEFLIYFQGNSAPDKSGLPSDRFSAERTGGSVSTLTIQRTQQEDSAVYLCASSLKPGLAGGQETQYFGPGTRLLVL.

A remark on this clonotype: This could be a read error, since a much larger clone is one nucleotide away. The chain has TRBV29-1 and TRBJ2-5; the D gene is possibly TRBD2 (6 bases). Germline V lookup: CDR1 SQVTM, CDR2 ANQGSEA. This CDR3 region has 13 residues. The CDR3 sequence is CSGRTAVQETQYF. In DNA, the CDR3 is TGCAGTGGGAGGACGGCCGTCCAAGAGACCCAGTACTTC.

The gene calls are TRBV27 and TRBJ2-4; no clear D. The DNA matches TRBJ2-7 better at its end, which makes the J call doubtful. From germline, CDR1 is MNHEY and CDR2 SMNVEV (reference sequence). This CDR3 spans 13 amino acids. CDR3 loop: CASNGPGSYEQYF. For the CDR3, the DNA is TGTGCCAGCAATGGCCCGGGCTCCTACGAGCAGTACTTC.

This clonotype was counted a few times. A much larger clonotype is one base distant, so this may be a read error. The chain uses TRBV27 and TRBJ2-3; TRBD1 matches at 8 bases. Trimming took 6 bases from V and 1 from J; bases not matched to a gene: 3. The CDR3 has 14 amino acids. Germline CDR1 MNHEY, CDR2 SMNVEV (reference sequence). CDR3 DNA: TGTGCCAGCAGGTGGACAGGGCGCACAGATACGCAGTATTTT. Protein sequence: CASRWTGRTDTQYF.

There are a few counts of this clonotype. It may be a read error: a sequence one base away is much more abundant. The chain couples TRBV12-3 or TRBV12-4 to TRBJ2-3; TRBD2 matches at 8 bases. This CDR3 comprises 16 residues. The CDR3 loop is CASDRGGFGSTDAQYF. CDR3 coding DNA: TGTGCCAGCGACCGGGGGGGCTTCGGTAGCACAGATGCGCAGTATTTT.

V gene TRBV30 combines with J gene TRBJ2-5; perhaps TRBD1 as D (5 bases). Germline CDR1 and CDR2: GTSNPN and SVGIG (reference sequence). This CDR3 is built from 14 residues. Between the trimmed V and J ends, which lost 2 bases and 4 bases, there was a span of 14 bases. The CDR3 DNA reads as TGTGCCTGGAGTCCTAGGGGCGCCCGAGAGACCCAGTACTTC. This translates into CAWSPRGARETQYF. The full variable domain, with the rest looked up from reference TRBV30 and TRBJ2-5, is SQTIHQWPATLVQPVGSPLSLECTVEGTSNPNLYWYRQAAGRGLQLLFYSVGIGQISSEVPQNLSASRPQDRQFILSSKKLLLSDSGFYLCAWSPRGARETQYFGPGTRLLVL.

This clonotype was observed many times. The V gene is TRBV7-2, the J gene TRBJ2-6; D tentatively reads TRBD1 or TRBD2 (5 bases each). The CDR3 has 18 residues. Between the trimmed V and J ends, which lost 0 bases and 0 bases, there was a span of 12 bases. Germline-derived CDR1 and CDR2 are SGHTA and FQGNSA. CDR3 nucleotide sequence: TGTGCCAGCAGCTTAGCCCCCGGGACCTTCTCTGGGGCCAACGTCCTGACTTTC. Its protein is CASSLAPGTFSGANVLTF.

Points on this clonotype: This may arise from a read error, as a much more abundant clone is one base away. The rearrangement joins TRBV7-2 to TRBJ2-5; 7 bases match TRBD2. The CDR3 has 14 residues. V shed 5 bases, J shed 5 bases, and the junction held 8 bases outside the gene matches. Germline lookup yields CDR1 SGHTA and CDR2 FQGNSA. In nucleotides, the CDR3 is TGTGCCAGCAGCCTGTTAGGGCGGGGGGAGACCCAGTACTTC. Its protein is CASSLLGRGETQYF.

This clonotype appeared a few times. The rearrangement uses TRBV7-2 and TRBJ1-2; 7 bases agree with TRBD1. J lost 5 bases, V lost 1 base, and 7 bases had no gene match. CDR1 SGHTA and CDR2 FQGNSA come from the germline V gene. The CDR3 spans 15 residues. The CDR3 reads CASSLEARGGYGYTF. As DNA, the CDR3 is TGTGCCAGCAGCTTAGAGGCCAGGGGGGGGTATGGCTACACCTTC.

This clonotype was recorded many times. The gene calls are TRBV7-6 and TRBJ2-3, with 13 bases that match TRBD2. V was pared by 0 bases and J by 4 bases, with 4 bases of the junction left unmatched. The CDR3 extends over 17 amino acids. Germline V lookup: CDR1 SGHVS, CDR2 FNYEAQ. CDR3 region: CASSLAGLAGAADTQYF. The CDR3 DNA reads TGTGCCAGCAGCTTAGCAGGACTAGCGGGGGCCGCAGATACGCAGTATTTT.

The CDR3 DNA reads as TGTGCCAGCTCACCACCGGGCCTAGCGGGTAGCTCCTACAATGAGCAGTTCTTC. This gives the protein CASSPPGLAGSSYNEQFF. The rearrangement joins TRBV18 to TRBJ2-1, with TRBD2 identical over 8 bases. Germline V gene lookup returns CDR1 KGHSH and CDR2 LQKENI. This CDR3 is built from 18 residues. Trimming cost V 0 bases and J 0 bases; bases outside gene matches: 7.